This passage covers 9 T cell receptor beta chains from one sample sequenced in a study of shared clonotypes between healthy human individuals. Sequencing was performed with immunoSEQ multiplex PCR; in TCRdb, only in-frame clones are kept and a portion is missing. This repertoire shows 2 million to 2.5 million clones, over 90% found once; its top ten account for about 0.37%. The sample taken for sequencing was naive CD4+ T cells from PBMCs. The subset here: CD45RA+ positively selected. The receptor set was obtained from a man between 18 and 35 years old in good health. Some clones in this sample may be carry-over from other donors' samples.

This chain connects TRBV28 to TRBJ1-1; 7 bases match TRBD1. Per the germline V gene, CDR1 is MDHEN and CDR2 is SYDVKM. V lost 1 base to trimming and J lost 12 bases; unmatched junction nucleotides: 11. The length of the CDR3 is 14 residues. The CDR3 loop is CASSLYRRQGETFF. CDR3 in DNA: TGTGCCAGCAGTTTATATCGTCGGCAGGGGGAAACTTTCTTT. Full variable domain (missing parts from reference TRBV28 and TRBJ1-1): DVKVTQSSRYLVKRTGEKVFLECVQDMDHENMFWYRQDPGLGLRLIYFSYDVKMKEKGDIPEGYSVSREKKERFSLILESASTNQTSMYLCASSLYRRQGETFFGQGTRLTVV.

The table lists this clone with a count of one. The chain links TRBV7-8 to TRBJ2-7; no clear D. In germline, CDR1 is SGHVS, CDR2 FQNEAQ. There are 15 residues in the CDR3. V was cut by 5 bases and J by 3 bases, with 17 bases left in between. The CDR3 sequence is CASSVAGSGDYEQYF. The CDR3 nucleotides read TGTGCCAGCAGCGTCGCTGGGTCAGGCGACTACGAGCAGTACTTC.

The V gene is TRBV30, the J gene TRBJ2-1; 11 bases agree with TRBD2. The J segment lost 9 bases and the V segment lost 2 bases, leaving 6 bases of the junction unmatched. Germline V gene sequence: CDR1 GTSNPN, CDR2 SVGIG (reference sequence). The CDR3 sequence is 14 residues long. The CDR3 DNA reads TGTGCCTGGAGTATCCTAGCGGGAGGTGCTGAGCAGTTCTTC. It encodes CAWSILAGGAEQFF.

The J gene is TRBJ2-2, the V gene TRBV7-2; D is unresolved. V was cut by 2 bases and J by 1 base, with 11 bases left in between. Germline V gene lookup returns CDR1 SGHTA and CDR2 FQGNSA. There are 16 residues in the CDR3. The CDR3 DNA reads TGTGCCAGCAGCTTAATCCCTAGTCAGAACACCGGGGAGCTGTTTTTT. Translating it yields CASSLIPSQNTGELFF.

V and J are TRBV5-1 and TRBJ2-3; no reliable D call. Germline-derived CDR1 and CDR2 are SGHRS and YFSETQ. The CDR3 totals 16 residues. Trimming removed 4 bases at V and 0 bases at J, with 15 bases between. CDR3 sequence (DNA): TGCGCCAGCAGCCCTACCGACGGGCCTAGCACAGATACGCAGTATTTT. This sequence encodes CASSPTDGPSTDTQYF.

The chain uses TRBV7-2 and TRBJ1-5; a weak D match, TRBD1 (5 bases). This CDR3 contains 16 residues. V lost 2 bases and J lost 0, with 11 bases in between. CDR1 is SGHTA and CDR2 is FQGNSA in the germline V gene. The CDR3 spells CASSLLGPLSNQPQHF. As DNA, the CDR3 is TGTGCCAGCAGCTTACTGGGACCCCTTAGCAATCAGCCCCAGCATTTT.

The CDR3 DNA follows: TGTGCCAGCAGCTCGGGACAGGGGGCGCCTGGGGCCAACGTCCTGACTTTC. Translation: CASSSGQGAPGANVLTF. The V call is TRBV7-9, the J call TRBJ2-6; 12 nucleotides match TRBD1. The V gene end was trimmed by 4 bases and the J gene end by 2 bases; junction bases not matched to a gene: 3. CDR3 size: 17 residues. Germline CDR1 and CDR2: SEHNR and FQNEAQ (reference sequence).

V gene TRBV10-1 combines with J gene TRBJ2-7; possible D gene TRBD2, 7 bases. The ends were cut back, 11 bases at V and 1 base at J, with 18 bases in the middle. This CDR3 is built from 14 residues. Germline values: CDR1 WNHNN, CDR2 SYGVQD (reference sequence). CDR3 protein: CALGGGRGSYEQYF. CDR3 bases: TGCGCCCTCGGGGGAGGGAGGGGGTCCTACGAGCAGTACTTC.

V usage is TRBV5-1 and J usage is TRBJ1-2, with 7 nucleotides matching TRBD1. Germline CDR1 SGHRS, CDR2 YFSETQ. Unmatched junction bases numbered 12, after V lost 4 bases and J lost 9 bases. There are 14 residues in the CDR3. The CDR3 nucleotides read TGCGCCAGCAGCCCGTTAACGGGGGACAGTCGCTACACCTTC. It yields the protein CASSPLTGDSRYTF.